A selection of T cell receptor beta chains follows, all from one sample in a study of T cell responses to AZD1222 COVID-19 vaccine. Clones were read by immunoSEQ multiplex PCR, and TCRdb kept only the in-frame ones, dropping some. The table has around 80,000 clones, 80% to 90% seen once. Sequencing used peripheral blood, obtained 28 days after the second AZD1222 dose. Every receptor here comes from an adult who received the AZD1222 COVID-19 vaccine. Each CDR3 is given with its conserved first and last residue. Each record gives: J gene, clone size, V gene, D gene, CDR3 DNA, CDR3 protein. A D gene is named only where the DNA matches it firmly. Some rows mark clone size as missing; the rest say once, few, many or name a class of expanded clone.

>TRBJ2-2|NA|TRBV5-5|NA
TGTGCCAGCAGCTACTGGACTTCTGCCACCGGGGAGCTGTTTTTT
CASSYWTSATGELFF
>TRBJ2-7|NA|TRBV20-1|NA
TGCAGTGCTTGGGACTTTGGGGGGCAGTACTTC
CSAWDFGGQYF
>TRBJ2-3|medium-sized|TRBV3-1/TRBV3-2|TRBD1
TGTGCCAGCAGTCCGGGACAGGGGTTCACAGATACGCAGTATTTT
CASSPGQGFTDTQYF
>TRBJ2-7|NA|TRBV28|NA
TGTGCCAGCAACGGGGGCCTCTACGAGCAGTACTTC
CASNGGLYEQYF
>TRBJ2-3|NA|TRBV6-5|TRBD1
TGTGCCAGCAACAGGGAGCCCAGGACAGGGAATACGCAGTATTTT
CASNREPRTGNTQYF
>TRBJ2-2|NA|TRBV4-2|TRBD2
TGTGCCAGCAGCCAAGTGACCAGGACTAGCGGCCGGCTCGCCGGGGAGCTGTTTTTT
CASSQVTRTSGRLAGELFF
>TRBJ1-5|NA|TRBV24-1|TRBD1
TGTGCCACCAGTGACCCCGGGACAGTCAATCAGCCCCAGCATTTT
CATSDPGTVNQPQHF
>TRBJ1-5|NA|TRBV10-3|TRBD1
TGTGCCAGCAGACAGGGCCTTAGCAATCAGCCCCAGCATTTT
CASRQGLSNQPQHF
>TRBJ1-2|NA|TRBV18|NA
TGTGCCAGCTCACCACCGGGTGGGTCCCGCTATGGCTACACCTTC
CASSPPGGSRYGYTF
>TRBJ2-1|once|TRBV11-3|NA
TGTGCCAGCAGCTTAGATTCATTGAACCACAATGAGCAGTTCTTC
CASSLDSLNHNEQFF
>TRBJ1-2|NA|TRBV2|NA
TGTGCCAGCAGTGGGGCCTTCGGGAACTATGGCTACACCTTC
CASSGAFGNYGYTF
>TRBJ2-2|NA|TRBV5-4|NA
TGTGCCAGCAGAAGGGTTTCCACCGGGGAGCTGTTTTTT
CASRRVSTGELFF
>TRBJ2-1|NA|TRBV6-4|NA
TGTGCCAGCAGTGACAGGGCGAACAATGAGCAGTTCTTC
CASSDRANNEQFF
>TRBJ2-7|NA|TRBV20-1|TRBD1
TGCAGTGCTAGTCCAGTCACAGGGGCTGCTAGGGAGCAGTACTTC
CSASPVTGAAREQYF
>TRBJ2-7|NA|TRBV5-1|TRBD1
TGCGCCAGCAGCTGGGACAGGCCCTACGAGCAGTACTTC
CASSWDRPYEQYF
>TRBJ2-7|NA|TRBV15|NA
TGTGCCACCAGCAGAACCATCGCGTCCCGCTACGAGCAGTACTTC
CATSRTIASRYEQYF
>TRBJ1-5|NA|TRBV29-1|TRBD1
TGCAGCGTATCAGGGGGTACTAATCAGCCCCAGCATTTT
CSVSGGTNQPQHF
>TRBJ1-1|NA|TRBV28|TRBD1
TGTGCCAGCAGCCTAGACAGGGTCCCTGAAGCTTTCTTT
CASSLDRVPEAFF
>TRBJ2-7|NA|TRBV5-8|TRBD2
TGTGCCAGCAGCAGGGGACTAAATTCCTACGAGCAGTACTTC
CASSRGLNSYEQYF
>TRBJ2-1|NA|TRBV28|TRBD2
TGTCCCCCCCCCGGGGGGGGGTCCTACAATGAGCAGTTCTTC
CPPPGGGSYNEQFF
>TRBJ2-3|NA|TRBV20-1|TRBD2
TGCAGTGCTAGTCCTCTAGCGGGGATTAGCACAGATACGCAGTATTTT
CSASPLAGISTDTQYF
>TRBJ2-1|NA|TRBV9|TRBD1
TGTGCCAGCAGCCCCACAGGGGGTAATGAGCAGTTCTTC
CASSPTGGNEQFF
>TRBJ1-2|once|TRBV4-1|NA
TGCGCCAGCAGTCCAGTGCCCAGGGGTAACTATGGCTACACCTTC
CASSPVPRGNYGYTF
>TRBJ1-4|NA|TRBV28|TRBD1
TGTGCCAGCAGTGAAGACAGGGGTGGTGAAAAACTGTTTTTT
CASSEDRGGEKLFF
>TRBJ1-6|NA|TRBV28|NA
TGTGCCAGCAGTTTTGCCTATCCAGGGCCGGTAGGGGATTCACCCCTCCACTTT
CASSFAYPGPVGDSPLHF
>TRBJ2-2|NA|TRBV14|NA
TGTGCCAGCAGCCAAGATCAGGCCGGGGAGCTGTTTTTT
CASSQDQAGELFF
>TRBJ2-5|NA|TRBV7-8|NA
TGTGCCAGCAGGATGAATGCGGGGACAATCCAAGAGACCCAGTACTTC
CASRMNAGTIQETQYF
>TRBJ2-1|NA|TRBV5-4|TRBD2
TGTGCCAGCAGCCCCGCGGGGCGGGGGGGCGATGAGCAGTTCTTC
CASSPAGRGGDEQFF
>TRBJ1-1|NA|TRBV29-1|NA
TGCAGCGTTGGGGGGGTTCGGGACTTGAACACTGAAGCTTTCTTT
CSVGGVRDLNTEAFF
>TRBJ2-7|NA|TRBV6-5|NA
TGTGCCAGCAGTTACGTATCCTACGAGCAGTACTTC
CASSYVSYEQYF
>TRBJ1-2|NA|TRBV6-4|TRBD1
TGTGCCAGCAGCGCCAGGGGGGCTGGCTACACCTTC
CASSARGAGYTF
>TRBJ2-1|NA|TRBV9|TRBD2
TGTGCCAGCAGCGTAGGTCCTTCGACTAGCCTAAGTGACGACAATGAGCAGTTCTTC
CASSVGPSTSLSDDNEQFF
>TRBJ2-3|NA|TRBV7-3|NA
TGTGCCAGCAGCATTCGGGGTACTAGCACAGATACGCAGTATTTT
CASSIRGTSTDTQYF
>TRBJ2-6|NA|TRBV6-5|NA
TGTGCCACCACACCGACAGACTCTGGGGCCAACGTCCTGACTTTC
CATTPTDSGANVLTF
>TRBJ1-5|NA|TRBV12-3/TRBV12-4|NA
TGTGCCAGCAGTTTGTCTGTAGATCAGCCCCAGCATTTT
CASSLSVDQPQHF
>TRBJ1-6|few|TRBV6-1|TRBD1
TGTGCCAGCAGTGACGTCGACAGGGGGAATTCACCCCTCCACTTT
CASSDVDRGNSPLHF
>TRBJ1-4|few|TRBV7-9|NA
TGTGCCTCCACGGGGCCGGATTATGAAAAACTGTTTTTT
CASTGPDYEKLFF
>TRBJ2-2|NA|TRBV5-5|NA
TGTGCCAGCAGCTCCGTACAGGGAGTCGGTACAACCGGGGAGCTGTTTTTT
CASSSVQGVGTTGELFF
>TRBJ2-1|NA|TRBV6-2/TRBV6-3|NA
TGTGCCAGCAGTTACTCGGGGGGGCACAATGAGCAGTTCTTC
CASSYSGGHNEQFF
>TRBJ2-7|NA|TRBV7-2|NA
TGTGCCAGCAGCTTAGCAGGGTCCTACGAGCAGTACTTC
CASSLAGSYEQYF
>TRBJ2-2|NA|TRBV4-1|NA
TGCGCCAGCGCTCAGGGGTTGGGGGCTGGGACCGGGGAGCTGTTTTTT
CASAQGLGAGTGELFF
>TRBJ2-5|medium-sized|TRBV5-1|NA
TGCGCCAGCAGCTCTTGGGGGGCCGTCGTGGAGACCCAGTACTTC
CASSSWGAVVETQYF
>TRBJ2-1|NA|TRBV7-2|TRBD2
TGTGCCAGCAGCCCTAGGGCCTCTAGCGGGGGGTACAATGAGCAGTTCTTC
CASSPRASSGGYNEQFF
>TRBJ1-2|NA|TRBV13|NA
TGTGCCAGCAGTCTTAGGGGTTCTGCCCTTTATGGCTACACCTTC
CASSLRGSALYGYTF
>TRBJ2-1|NA|TRBV15|NA
TGTGCCACCAGCAGAGATCGGGGGAATGAGCAGTTCTTC
CATSRDRGNEQFF
>TRBJ1-2|few|TRBV5-6|NA
TGTGCCAGCAGCACCCGATATGCAGGAGATCGGTATGGCTACACCTTC
CASSTRYAGDRYGYTF
>TRBJ2-3|NA|TRBV5-4|NA
TGTGCCAGCAGTACGAGCGTAGATACGCAGTATTTT
CASSTSVDTQYF
>TRBJ1-5|NA|TRBV6-1|NA
TGTGCCAGCAGTGAACCCCCCCGGTGGGGCAATCAGCCCCAGCATTTT
CASSEPPRWGNQPQHF
>TRBJ2-2|NA|TRBV7-8|TRBD2
TGTGCCAGCAGCTTAGGGAGGACTAGCGGCGGGGAGCTGTTTTTT
CASSLGRTSGGELFF
>TRBJ1-1|NA|TRBV4-2|TRBD1
TGTGCCAGCAGCCAAGACAGGAGGGGGACAGGGAACACTGAAGCTTTCTTT
CASSQDRRGTGNTEAFF